This is a list of T cell receptor beta chains from one sample in a study of T cells in Graves' hyperthyroidism and ophthalmopathy. TCRdb reprocessed the multiplex PCR reads via MiXCR and lists one record per CDR3 protein. The table records 150,000 or so distinct CDR3 sequences, more than 20% of them present only once. The material sequenced was blood. The receptors here all came from a woman in her fifties or sixties with Graves' hyperthyroidism that later progressed to Graves' ophthalmopathy. Each CDR3 is given without its conserved first and last residue. Fields, in order: D gene, V gene, CDR3 length, J gene, CDR3 protein. The D gene is left open where the match is weak.

D gene: TRBD1
V gene: TRBV28
CDR3 length: 12
J gene: TRBJ2-1
CDR3 protein: ASSYRGRRNEQF

D gene: -
V gene: TRBV12-3/TRBV12-4
CDR3 length: 13
J gene: TRBJ2-1
CDR3 protein: ASTRSGNSYNEQF

D gene: TRBD2
V gene: TRBV7-2
CDR3 length: 14
J gene: TRBJ2-7
CDR3 protein: ASRDGLAGGNDEQY

D gene: -
V gene: TRBV5-1
CDR3 length: 12
J gene: TRBJ2-7
CDR3 protein: ASSLVTRPYEQY

D gene: TRBD2
V gene: TRBV28
CDR3 length: 13
J gene: TRBJ2-1
CDR3 protein: ASSLGLLAGGEQF

D gene: -
V gene: TRBV28
CDR3 length: 16
J gene: TRBJ2-1
CDR3 protein: ASRPGQGFGSGTGEQF

D gene: -
V gene: TRBV29-1
CDR3 length: 11
J gene: TRBJ1-5
CDR3 protein: SVGLEPNQPQH

D gene: -
V gene: TRBV20-1
CDR3 length: 11
J gene: TRBJ2-5
CDR3 protein: SASAGVAETQY

D gene: -
V gene: TRBV6-1
CDR3 length: 11
J gene: TRBJ2-1
CDR3 protein: ASSGTGRVEQF

D gene: TRBD1
V gene: TRBV24-1
CDR3 length: 15
J gene: TRBJ1-5
CDR3 protein: ATSDKTGQYSEQPQH

D gene: TRBD1
V gene: TRBV4-1
CDR3 length: 12
J gene: TRBJ1-1
CDR3 protein: ASSWDRGKTGAF

D gene: TRBD1
V gene: TRBV28
CDR3 length: 14
J gene: TRBJ1-5
CDR3 protein: ASRSNRGTLERPQH

D gene: TRBD2
V gene: TRBV5-1
CDR3 length: 13
J gene: TRBJ2-1
CDR3 protein: ASATSGTSYNEQF

D gene: TRBD1
V gene: TRBV5-1
CDR3 length: 15
J gene: TRBJ1-2
CDR3 protein: ASSLLPTGAVSYGYT

D gene: TRBD2
V gene: TRBV12-5
CDR3 length: 13
J gene: TRBJ2-1
CDR3 protein: ASGLSGSGYNEQF

D gene: TRBD2
V gene: TRBV27
CDR3 length: 16
J gene: TRBJ2-7
CDR3 protein: ASSLSPPGLANSYEQY

D gene: TRBD1
V gene: TRBV3-1
CDR3 length: 14
J gene: TRBJ2-1
CDR3 protein: ASSHGGTGALGEQF

D gene: TRBD2
V gene: TRBV14
CDR3 length: 17
J gene: TRBJ2-1
CDR3 protein: ASSQGLRAGASGRIEQF

D gene: -
V gene: TRBV30
CDR3 length: 11
J gene: TRBJ1-5
CDR3 protein: AWSAGDNQPQH

D gene: TRBD2
V gene: TRBV20-1
CDR3 length: 15
J gene: TRBJ2-5
CDR3 protein: SAQEYKSGITQETQY

D gene: -
V gene: TRBV27
CDR3 length: 12
J gene: TRBJ1-5
CDR3 protein: ASSPLQGWQPQH

D gene: TRBD2
V gene: TRBV5-6
CDR3 length: 12
J gene: TRBJ2-7
CDR3 protein: ASSFPGLAYEQY

D gene: TRBD1
V gene: TRBV3-1
CDR3 length: 12
J gene: TRBJ2-7
CDR3 protein: ASSIRGQANEQY

D gene: -
V gene: TRBV6-1
CDR3 length: 13
J gene: TRBJ1-2
CDR3 protein: ASSEGRGRGYGYT

D gene: -
V gene: TRBV11-2
CDR3 length: 12
J gene: TRBJ2-1
CDR3 protein: ASSSEGGGNEQF

D gene: TRBD2
V gene: TRBV7-9
CDR3 length: 16
J gene: TRBJ2-1
CDR3 protein: ASSSLLAGGSSYNEQF

D gene: -
V gene: TRBV30
CDR3 length: 12
J gene: TRBJ2-2
CDR3 protein: AWSASGVGGELF

D gene: TRBD1
V gene: TRBV6-5
CDR3 length: 13
J gene: TRBJ1-6
CDR3 protein: ASSYSTGDNSPLH

D gene: -
V gene: TRBV3-1
CDR3 length: 13
J gene: TRBJ1-3
CDR3 protein: ASSQSLGSGNTIY

D gene: TRBD2
V gene: TRBV19
CDR3 length: 12
J gene: TRBJ2-7
CDR3 protein: ASRPRGTSYEQY

D gene: TRBD1
V gene: TRBV7-9
CDR3 length: 15
J gene: TRBJ2-1
CDR3 protein: ASSRGLGQGSLNEQF

D gene: -
V gene: TRBV2
CDR3 length: 12
J gene: TRBJ1-1
CDR3 protein: ASSATGVNTEAF

D gene: TRBD1
V gene: TRBV6-1
CDR3 length: 16
J gene: TRBJ2-1
CDR3 protein: ATNLGQGHSSSYNEQF

D gene: -
V gene: TRBV4-2
CDR3 length: 12
J gene: TRBJ1-1
CDR3 protein: ASSQVGANTEAF

D gene: -
V gene: TRBV6-1
CDR3 length: 13
J gene: TRBJ2-7
CDR3 protein: ASSYLWEGGYEQY

D gene: TRBD1
V gene: TRBV11-2
CDR3 length: 13
J gene: TRBJ2-7
CDR3 protein: ASSAAGQGAREQY

D gene: -
V gene: TRBV7-3
CDR3 length: 10
J gene: TRBJ1-1
CDR3 protein: ASSSGGGATF

D gene: -
V gene: TRBV2
CDR3 length: 14
J gene: TRBJ1-5
CDR3 protein: ASSVNSPCSNQPQH

D gene: -
V gene: TRBV15
CDR3 length: 12
J gene: TRBJ2-1
CDR3 protein: ATSRELGNNEQF

D gene: -
V gene: TRBV18
CDR3 length: 15
J gene: TRBJ2-1
CDR3 protein: ASSSSTGDKRYNEQF

D gene: -
V gene: TRBV7-9
CDR3 length: 12
J gene: TRBJ1-4
CDR3 protein: ASSLGQGREKLF

D gene: TRBD2
V gene: TRBV13
CDR3 length: 14
J gene: TRBJ2-7
CDR3 protein: ASSLGGTSSSYEQY

D gene: -
V gene: TRBV7-9
CDR3 length: 13
J gene: TRBJ1-4
CDR3 protein: ASSLAGGRNEKLF

D gene: TRBD1
V gene: TRBV20-1
CDR3 length: 10
J gene: TRBJ1-2
CDR3 protein: SAKDRVYGYT

D gene: -
V gene: TRBV2
CDR3 length: 10
J gene: TRBJ2-1
CDR3 protein: ASRVIRDEQF

D gene: -
V gene: TRBV29-1
CDR3 length: 9
J gene: TRBJ1-2
CDR3 protein: SSRTDSVFT

D gene: -
V gene: TRBV25-1
CDR3 length: 15
J gene: TRBJ2-1
CDR3 protein: ASSVRGARGGNNEQF

D gene: TRBD1
V gene: TRBV11-2
CDR3 length: 12
J gene: TRBJ2-1
CDR3 protein: ASSLAQGALEQF

D gene: -
V gene: TRBV28
CDR3 length: 12
J gene: TRBJ1-1
CDR3 protein: ASSLAGWNTEAF

D gene: -
V gene: TRBV12-3/TRBV12-4
CDR3 length: 11
J gene: TRBJ1-1
CDR3 protein: ASSLRGETEAF

D gene: -
V gene: TRBV7-9
CDR3 length: 11
J gene: TRBJ1-1
CDR3 protein: ASSFPMGTEAF

D gene: -
V gene: TRBV6-1
CDR3 length: 12
J gene: TRBJ2-2
CDR3 protein: AMSKRTNTGELF

D gene: -
V gene: TRBV27
CDR3 length: 13
J gene: TRBJ2-3
CDR3 protein: ASSAIPVTQYTQY

D gene: TRBD1
V gene: TRBV7-9
CDR3 length: 13
J gene: TRBJ2-7
CDR3 protein: ASSPSPGQGNEQY

D gene: TRBD1
V gene: TRBV3-1
CDR3 length: 16
J gene: TRBJ1-2
CDR3 protein: ASSQDRSRDRVGYGYT

D gene: -
V gene: TRBV5-1
CDR3 length: 13
J gene: TRBJ2-1
CDR3 protein: ASSLVLGRYNEQF

D gene: -
V gene: TRBV27
CDR3 length: 12
J gene: TRBJ2-7
CDR3 protein: ASSLSPSLSEQY